A selection of T cell receptor beta chains follows, all from one sample in a study of T cell responses to AZD1222 COVID-19 vaccine. The method was immunoSEQ multiplex PCR; TCRdb's version includes in-frame clones alone and lacks a portion of them. The sample lists approximately 88,000 clones, 78% occurring once. The material sequenced was peripheral blood, taken on day 0 of AZD1222 vaccination. The source is an adult in good health. The CDR3 runs from the conserved cysteine through the conserved F or W. A D gene is named only where the DNA matches it firmly. Clone size appears in some rows only: once, few, many, or a class for an expanded clone.

d_gene | j_gene | abundance | v_gene | CDR3aa | CDR3nt
NA | TRBJ2-1 | NA | TRBV4-1 | CASHPGPGTYNEQFF | TGCGCCAGTCACCCGGGTCCCGGAACCTACAATGAGCAGTTCTTC
NA | TRBJ1-1 | NA | TRBV27 | CASCDRMNTEAFF | TGTGCCAGTTGTGACAGGATGAACACTGAAGCTTTCTTT
NA | TRBJ2-7 | NA | TRBV28 | CASSPGIREQYF | TGTGCCAGCAGTCCGGGGATTCGGGAGCAGTACTTC
NA | TRBJ2-5 | NA | TRBV5-6 | CASSSTGTLRETQYF | TGTGCCAGCAGCTCGACCGGGACGTTAAGAGAGACCCAGTACTTC
TRBD1 | TRBJ1-5 | NA | TRBV2 | CASGLTGGNNQPQHF | TGTGCCAGCGGCCTGACAGGGGGGAACAATCAGCCCCAGCATTTT
NA | TRBJ2-1 | NA | TRBV27 | CASSLFRGEAYNEQFF | TGTGCCAGCAGTTTATTTCGAGGTGAGGCCTACAATGAGCAGTTCTTC
TRBD1 | TRBJ2-1 | NA | TRBV19 | CASSINQGALDEQFF | TGTGCCAGTAGTATTAACCAGGGGGCTTTGGATGAGCAGTTCTTC
NA | TRBJ2-3 | NA | TRBV5-6 | CASKLRSVRTDTQYF | TGTGCCAGCAAGCTCAGAAGCGTAAGGACAGATACGCAGTATTTT
NA | TRBJ2-5 | NA | TRBV2 | CASSSGIQETQYF | TGTGCCAGCAGCTCCGGGATTCAAGAGACCCAGTACTTC
NA | TRBJ2-2 | NA | TRBV28 | CASTFAGINTGELFF | TGTGCCAGCACCTTCGCGGGGATCAACACCGGGGAGCTGTTTTTT
NA | TRBJ2-7 | NA | TRBV7-2 | CASAFKGLFEQYF | TGTGCCAGCGCCTTTAAAGGACTCTTCGAGCAGTACTTC
TRBD1 | TRBJ1-5 | NA | TRBV3-1/TRBV3-2 | CASSQGTGEQPQHF | TGTGCCAGCAGCCAAGGGACAGGGGAACAGCCCCAGCATTTT
NA | TRBJ1-6 | NA | TRBV5-4 | CASSLARGMDNSPLHF | TGTGCCAGCAGCTTGGCCAGGGGTATGGATAATTCACCCCTCCACTTT
NA | TRBJ2-5 | NA | TRBV13 | CASSSPFAQETQYF | TGTGCCAGCAGCTCACCGTTCGCCCAAGAGACCCAGTACTTC
TRBD2 | TRBJ2-5 | NA | TRBV28 | CASSFSGRAAETQYF | TGTGCCAGCAGTTTCAGCGGGAGGGCCGCAGAGACCCAGTACTTC
NA | TRBJ1-3 | NA | TRBV5-5 | CASTFQTTGNTIYF | TGTGCCAGCACTTTCCAAACTACTGGAAACACCATATATTTT
TRBD1 | TRBJ2-1 | NA | TRBV19 | CASRGRGPSSEQFF | TGTGCCAGTAGAGGCAGGGGGCCATCCAGTGAGCAGTTCTTC
NA | TRBJ2-6 | NA | TRBV19 | CASSRVLRGSGANVLTF | TGTGCCAGTAGTCGGGTCCTAAGAGGGTCTGGGGCCAACGTCCTGACTTTC
NA | TRBJ2-5 | once | TRBV19 | CASSIGTQETQYF | TGTGCCAGTAGTATTGGCACCCAAGAGACCCAGTACTTC
TRBD2 | TRBJ2-3 | NA | TRBV5-1 | CASSLPGLANTNTQYF | TGCGCCAGCAGCCTCCCGGGACTAGCGAATACTAATACGCAGTATTTT
NA | TRBJ2-7 | NA | TRBV11-2 | CASSSTRVPYEQYF | TGTGCCAGCAGCTCCACCAGGGTCCCCTACGAGCAGTACTTC
NA | TRBJ2-3 | NA | TRBV29-1 | CSVERQGGTDTQYF | TGCAGCGTTGAACGTCAGGGTGGCACAGATACGCAGTATTTT
TRBD2 | TRBJ2-3 | many | TRBV11-2 | CASSLTSATDTQYF | TGTGCCAGCAGCTTAACTAGCGCGACAGATACGCAGTATTTT
TRBD2 | TRBJ2-1 | NA | TRBV3-1/TRBV3-2 | CASSQVGEAAGGSDNEQFF | TGTGCCAGCAGCCAAGTGGGAGAGGCAGCGGGAGGGTCTGACAATGAGCAGTTCTTC
TRBD1 | TRBJ1-6 | NA | TRBV5-1 | CASSPLPTGNNSPLHF | TGCGCCAGCAGCCCTCTTCCGACAGGGAATAATTCACCCCTCCACTTT
NA | TRBJ2-6 | NA | TRBV24-1 | CATSDADGDAGANVLTF | TGTGCCACCAGTGATGCTGATGGAGATGCTGGGGCCAACGTCCTGACTTTC
NA | TRBJ2-7 | NA | TRBV28 | CASSFSGDFYEQYF | TGTGCCAGCAGTTTTTCAGGGGACTTCTACGAGCAGTACTTC
NA | TRBJ2-7 | few | TRBV3-1/TRBV3-2 | CASSQGLRSYEQYF | TGTGCCAGCAGCCAAGGTCTTCGCTCCTACGAGCAGTACTTC
TRBD2 | TRBJ2-3 | NA | TRBV3-1/TRBV3-2 | CASSHALAGLGDTQYF | TGTGCCAGCAGCCACGCTCTAGCGGGACTGGGAGATACGCAGTATTTT
TRBD2 | TRBJ2-7 | NA | TRBV19 | CASSITSGKGEQYF | TGTGCCAGTAGTATCACTAGCGGGAAAGGAGAGCAGTACTTC
TRBD2 | TRBJ2-2 | once | TRBV7-2 | CASSSRGRYQELFF | TGTGCCAGCAGCTCCCGCGGGAGGTACCAGGAGCTGTTTTTT
NA | TRBJ2-7 | NA | TRBV24-1 | CATSGNNHEQYF | TGTGCCACCAGTGGTAACAATCACGAGCAGTACTTC
TRBD2 | TRBJ2-6 | NA | TRBV7-2 | CASSSGLAGVSGANVLTF | TGTGCCAGCAGCTCGGGACTAGCGGGAGTATCGGGGGCCAACGTCCTGACTTTC
NA | TRBJ2-3 | NA | TRBV27 | CASSLTGTDTQYF | TGTGCCAGCAGTTTAACAGGGACAGATACGCAGTATTTT
NA | TRBJ2-6 | NA | TRBV28 | CASSLVGSGANVLTF | TGTGCCAGCAGTTTAGTCGGGAGTGGGGCCAACGTCCTGACTTTC
NA | TRBJ2-7 | NA | TRBV29-1 | CSVVGRSYEQYF | TGCAGCGTTGTGGGCAGGTCCTACGAGCAGTACTTC
NA | TRBJ1-6 | NA | TRBV21-1 | CASTKGGIDSPLHF | TGTGCCAGCACCAAGGGAGGGATTGATTCACCCCTCCACTTT
NA | TRBJ2-3 | few | TRBV18 | CASSPSLTDTQYF | TGTGCCAGCTCACCCAGCCTCACAGATACGCAGTATTTT
NA | TRBJ2-7 | NA | TRBV3-1/TRBV3-2 | CASSLDRSGEQYF | TGTGCCAGCAGCCTTGACAGGTCCGGAGAGCAGTACTTC
NA | TRBJ2-1 | NA | TRBV18 | CASSPISNEQFF | TGTGCCAGCTCACCAATTAGCAATGAGCAGTTCTTC
TRBD2 | TRBJ2-3 | NA | TRBV18 | CASSPGRGTDTQYF | TGTGCCAGCTCACCTGGGCGGGGGACAGATACGCAGTATTTT
NA | TRBJ2-5 | NA | TRBV3-1/TRBV3-2 | CASSQVPGQETQYF | TGTGCCAGCAGCCAAGTTCCAGGGCAAGAGACCCAGTACTTC
TRBD1 | TRBJ1-4 | NA | TRBV28 | CASSRTGLDEKLFF | TGTGCCAGCAGCCGGACAGGGTTGGATGAAAAACTGTTTTTT
NA | TRBJ2-2 | NA | TRBV4-3 | CASSQLTGAPGELFF | TGCGCCAGCAGCCAACTAACGGGAGCGCCCGGGGAGCTGTTTTTT
NA | TRBJ1-1 | NA | TRBV4-2 | CASSQNLRNTEAFF | TGTGCCAGCAGCCAAAATCTCCGAAACACTGAAGCTTTCTTT
TRBD2 | TRBJ2-7 | NA | TRBV9 | CASSVGIGEGTYEQYF | TGTGCCAGCAGCGTAGGAATAGGGGAGGGAACCTACGAGCAGTACTTC
NA | TRBJ1-3 | many | TRBV7-6 | CASSPSADPTSGNTIYF | TGTGCCAGCAGCCCGTCGGCGGATCCTACCTCTGGAAACACCATATATTTT
NA | TRBJ2-7 | NA | TRBV6-2/TRBV6-3 | CASSPIARPYEQYF | TGTGCCAGCAGCCCCATAGCGAGACCATACGAGCAGTACTTC